This T cell receptor beta chain was recovered during a study of cytotoxic CD8 clonotypes in ibrutinib-treated CLL. Turning to the study itself: Partial responses totalled roughly 24 and complete responses 2; after median 68 months, approximately 15 remained remitted and approximately twelve progressed. Findings and limits, study-wide: Clonality went up at ibrutinib response and then declined back toward baseline at progression.

Deep sequencing aimed at 1 in 200,000 to 1 in 1 million T cells' resolution. Profiling relied on immunoSEQ multiplex PCR, and the TCRdb table lists in-frame clones only, not all of them. The sample comprises 60,000 to 75,000 clones, just over 90% of which are singletons, and approximately 3.1% rests with the top ten. As regards this clone: Its antigen is not known.

Genomic DNA in an amount of approximately 2 micrograms was extracted from cryopreserved PBMCs and used for the preparation of TCR beta libraries. This TCR was sampled from a human donor with chronic lymphocytic leukemia. The specimen was PBMCs, collected after 12 months of ibrutinib treatment.

CDR3 residues: CASRRDRGAGELFF. CDR3 in DNA: TGTGCCAGCAGAAGGGACCGCGGCGCCGGGGAGCTGTTTTTT. The V call is TRBV7-6, the J call TRBJ2-2; D may correspond to TRBD1 or TRBD2 (5 bases each). Germline values: CDR1 SGHVS, CDR2 FNYEAQ. The length of the CDR3 is 14 residues. With 6 bases removed from V and 6 bases from J, the gap between germline ends came to 14 bases.